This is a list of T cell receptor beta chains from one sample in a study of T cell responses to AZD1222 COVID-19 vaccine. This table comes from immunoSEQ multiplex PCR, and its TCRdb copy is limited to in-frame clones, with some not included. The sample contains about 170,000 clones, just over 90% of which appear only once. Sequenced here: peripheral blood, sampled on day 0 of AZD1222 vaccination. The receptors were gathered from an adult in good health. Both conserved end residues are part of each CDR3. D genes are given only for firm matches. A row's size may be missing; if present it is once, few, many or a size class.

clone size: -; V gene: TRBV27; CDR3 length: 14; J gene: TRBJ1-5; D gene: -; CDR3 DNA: TGTGCCAGCAAACCCCCGGGAGGCAATCAGCCCCAGCATTTT; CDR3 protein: CASKPPGGNQPQHF
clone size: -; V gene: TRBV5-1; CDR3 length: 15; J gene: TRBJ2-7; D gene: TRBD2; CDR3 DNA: TGCGCCAGCAGCGCCCGACTAGCGGGGGCCTACGAGCAGTACTTC; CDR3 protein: CASSARLAGAYEQYF
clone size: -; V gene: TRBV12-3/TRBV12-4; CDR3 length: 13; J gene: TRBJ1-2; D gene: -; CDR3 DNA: TGTGCCAGCAGTTTAAGGCAGTCCAATGGCTACACCTTC; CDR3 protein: CASSLRQSNGYTF
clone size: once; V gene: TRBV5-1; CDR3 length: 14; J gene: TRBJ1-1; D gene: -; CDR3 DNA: TGCGCCAGCAGCTTTGGGGCCATGAACACTGAAGCTTTCTTT; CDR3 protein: CASSFGAMNTEAFF
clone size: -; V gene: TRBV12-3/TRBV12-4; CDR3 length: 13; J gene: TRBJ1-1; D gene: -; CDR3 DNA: TGTGCCAGCAGTTTAGGAGCGGAGACTGAAGCTTTCTTT; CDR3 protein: CASSLGAETEAFF
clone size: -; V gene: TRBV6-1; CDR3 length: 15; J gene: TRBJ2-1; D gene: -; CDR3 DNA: TGTGCCAGCAGTGAAACAAGGGGCCGGAGGCATGAGCAGTTCTTC; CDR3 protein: CASSETRGRRHEQFF
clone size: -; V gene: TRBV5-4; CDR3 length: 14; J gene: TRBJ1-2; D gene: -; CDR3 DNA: TGTGCCAGCACCACCGGGAGGGAGGGGAATGGCTACACCTTC; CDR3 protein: CASTTGREGNGYTF
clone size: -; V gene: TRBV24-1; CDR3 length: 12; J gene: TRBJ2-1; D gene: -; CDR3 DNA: TGTGCCACCAGCCAGTGGAACAATGAGCAGTTCTTC; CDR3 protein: CATSQWNNEQFF
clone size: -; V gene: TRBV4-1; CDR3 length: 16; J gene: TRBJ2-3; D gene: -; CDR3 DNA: TGCGCCAGCAGCCTATCTCCGGCCCCGAGAACAGATACGCAGTATTTT; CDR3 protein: CASSLSPAPRTDTQYF
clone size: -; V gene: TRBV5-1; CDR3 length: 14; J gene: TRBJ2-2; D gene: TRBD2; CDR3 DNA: TGCGCCAGCAGCTTCACTAGCGATTCCGGGGAGCTGTTTTTT; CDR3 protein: CASSFTSDSGELFF
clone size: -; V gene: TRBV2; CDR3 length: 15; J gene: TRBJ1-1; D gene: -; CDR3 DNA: TGTGCCAGCAGTGCTATAGTTTTGGGACGACCTGAAGCTTTCTTT; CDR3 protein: CASSAIVLGRPEAFF
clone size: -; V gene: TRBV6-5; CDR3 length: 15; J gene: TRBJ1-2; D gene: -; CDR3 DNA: TGTGCCAGCAGTTACCGGGGAGCTTCTTTCTATGGCTACACCTTC; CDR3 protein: CASSYRGASFYGYTF
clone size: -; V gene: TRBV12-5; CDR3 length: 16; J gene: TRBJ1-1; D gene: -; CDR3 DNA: TGTGCTAGTGGTTTCCCCGACTTAGACAAGAACACTGAAGCTTTCTTT; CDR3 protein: CASGFPDLDKNTEAFF
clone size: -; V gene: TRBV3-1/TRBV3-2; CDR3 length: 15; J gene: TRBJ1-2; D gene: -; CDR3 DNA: TGTGCCAGCAGCCAAGTTCTACAGAATAACTATGGCTACACCTTC; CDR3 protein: CASSQVLQNNYGYTF
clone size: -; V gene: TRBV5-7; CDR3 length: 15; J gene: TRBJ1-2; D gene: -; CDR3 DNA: TGTGCCAGCAGCTTGTCTTCGGACAGAGACTATGGCTACACCTTC; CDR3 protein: CASSLSSDRDYGYTF
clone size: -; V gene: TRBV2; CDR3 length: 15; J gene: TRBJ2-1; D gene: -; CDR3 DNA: TGTGCCAGCAGCGGGGGACTTTTTCGATGGAGTGAGCAGTTCTTC; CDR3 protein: CASSGGLFRWSEQFF
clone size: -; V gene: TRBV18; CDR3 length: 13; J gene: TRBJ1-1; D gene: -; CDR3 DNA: TGTGCCAGCTCCGGGACACAGAACACTGAAGCTTTCTTT; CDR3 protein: CASSGTQNTEAFF
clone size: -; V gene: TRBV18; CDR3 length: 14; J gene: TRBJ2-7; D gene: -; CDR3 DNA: TGTGCCAGCTCACCGGGCGGGATACCATACGAGCAGTACTTC; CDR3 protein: CASSPGGIPYEQYF
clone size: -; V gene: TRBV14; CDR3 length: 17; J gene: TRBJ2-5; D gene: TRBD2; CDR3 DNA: TGTGCCAGCAGCCAATGGACTAGCGGGGTGAGAATCGAGACCCAGTACTTC; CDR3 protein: CASSQWTSGVRIETQYF
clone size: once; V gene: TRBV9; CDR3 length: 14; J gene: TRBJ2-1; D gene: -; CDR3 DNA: TGTGCCAGCAGCGTAGGGCTAGCCTACAATGAGCAGTTCTTC; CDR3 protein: CASSVGLAYNEQFF
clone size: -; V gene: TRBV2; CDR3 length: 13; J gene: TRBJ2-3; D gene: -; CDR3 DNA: TGTGCCAGCAGTGAAGGGGGGACAGATACGCAGTATTTT; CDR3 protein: CASSEGGTDTQYF
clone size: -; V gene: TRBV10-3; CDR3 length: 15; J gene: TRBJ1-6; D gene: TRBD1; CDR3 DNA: TGTGCCATCGGGCGGCAGGGGGCTAGTAATTCACCCCTCCACTTT; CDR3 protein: CAIGRQGASNSPLHF
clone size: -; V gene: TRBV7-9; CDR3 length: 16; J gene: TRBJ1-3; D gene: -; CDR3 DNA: TGTGCCAGCAGCTTAATGGCACAGGGCGGGAGGAACACCATATATTTT; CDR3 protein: CASSLMAQGGRNTIYF
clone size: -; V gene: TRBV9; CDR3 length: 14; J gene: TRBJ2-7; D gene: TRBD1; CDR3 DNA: TGTGCCAGCAGCGTAGGGCAGGGGGCCTACGAGCAGTACTTC; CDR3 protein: CASSVGQGAYEQYF
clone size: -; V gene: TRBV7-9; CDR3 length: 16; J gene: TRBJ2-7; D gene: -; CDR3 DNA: TGTGCCAGCAGCTTAGTGACGGGATCCTACTCCTACGAGCAGTACTTC; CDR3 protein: CASSLVTGSYSYEQYF
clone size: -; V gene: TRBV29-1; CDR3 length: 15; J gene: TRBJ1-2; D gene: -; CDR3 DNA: TGCAGCGTACTTGATTTCGACAGGCCCAACTATGGCTACACCTTC; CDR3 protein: CSVLDFDRPNYGYTF
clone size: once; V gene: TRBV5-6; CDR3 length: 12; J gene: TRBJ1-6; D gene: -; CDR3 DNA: TGTGCCAGCAGCCCGGGCCATTCACCCCTCCACTTT; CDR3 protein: CASSPGHSPLHF
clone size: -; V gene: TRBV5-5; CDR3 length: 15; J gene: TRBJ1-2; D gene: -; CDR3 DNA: TGTGCCAGCAGCATTCTCAGGGAAACTAACTATGGCTACACCTTC; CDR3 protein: CASSILRETNYGYTF
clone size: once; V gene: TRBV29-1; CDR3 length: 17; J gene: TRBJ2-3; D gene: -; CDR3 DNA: TGCAGCGTTAGAAAGGAGGGTAGGGGACCCAGCACAGATACGCAGTATTTT; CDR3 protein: CSVRKEGRGPSTDTQYF
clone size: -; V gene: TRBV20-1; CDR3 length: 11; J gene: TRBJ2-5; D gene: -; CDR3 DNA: TGCAGTGCTAGCCTTGTTGCGGCCCAGTACTTC; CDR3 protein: CSASLVAAQYF
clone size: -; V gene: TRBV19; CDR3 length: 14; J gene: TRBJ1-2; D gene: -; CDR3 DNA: TGTGCCAGTAGTATCGGGCAATTTTCTGCTGGCTACACCTTC; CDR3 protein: CASSIGQFSAGYTF
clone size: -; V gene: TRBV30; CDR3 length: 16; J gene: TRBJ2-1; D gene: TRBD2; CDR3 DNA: TGTGCCTGGAGTGGACGGGGGGGTAGCTCCTACAATGAGCAGTTCTTC; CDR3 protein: CAWSGRGGSSYNEQFF
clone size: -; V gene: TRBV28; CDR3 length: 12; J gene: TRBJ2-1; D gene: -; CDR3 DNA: TGTGCCAGCAGTTCCTCCGGGACAGAGCAGTTCTTC; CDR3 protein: CASSSSGTEQFF
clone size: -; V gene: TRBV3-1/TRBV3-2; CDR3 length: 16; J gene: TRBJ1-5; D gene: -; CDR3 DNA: TGTGCCAGCAGCCAAGTTTTCAGCCATAGCAATCAGCCCCAGCATTTT; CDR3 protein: CASSQVFSHSNQPQHF